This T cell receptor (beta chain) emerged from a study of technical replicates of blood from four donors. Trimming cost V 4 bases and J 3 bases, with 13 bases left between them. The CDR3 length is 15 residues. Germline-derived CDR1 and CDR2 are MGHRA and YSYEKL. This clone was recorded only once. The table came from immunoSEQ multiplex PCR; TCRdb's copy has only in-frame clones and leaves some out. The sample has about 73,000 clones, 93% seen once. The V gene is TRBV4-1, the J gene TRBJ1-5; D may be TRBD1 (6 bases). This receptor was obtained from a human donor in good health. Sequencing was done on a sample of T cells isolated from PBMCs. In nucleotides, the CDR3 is TGCGCCAGCAGCCTTAGACAGGAGCCCAATCAGCCCCAGCATTTT. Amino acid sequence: CASSLRQEPNQPQHF.